The 8 T cell receptor beta chains given below trace back to one sample, sequenced in a study of blood T cell repertoires in COVID-19. Here immunoSEQ multiplex PCR was the method, and the copy in TCRdb shows in-frame clones only, minus some. The sample shows about 26,000 clones, 65% to 90% of them seen only once. Sequenced material: peripheral blood. The origin of the receptors is a human donor in a cohort sampled during active COVID-19.

The V gene is TRBV20-1, the J gene TRBJ2-3; no reliable D call. Trimming left V 6 bases short and J 1 base short, with 5 bases between. This CDR3 region has 11 residues. Germline CDR1 DFQATT, CDR2 SNEGSKA (reference sequence). CDR3 DNA: TGCAGTGCCTCGGGCACAGATACGCAGTATTTT. Translating it yields CSASGTDTQYF.

V and J are TRBV7-9 and TRBJ2-7, with 7 bases matching TRBD2. V shed 8 bases, J shed 1 base, and the junction held 8 bases outside the gene matches. In germline, CDR1 is SEHNR, CDR2 FQNEAQ (reference sequence). This CDR3 comprises 14 residues. CDR3 loop: CASGRNGGSYEQYF. The CDR3 nucleotides read TGTGCCAGCGGCCGTAACGGGGGGTCCTACGAGCAGTACTTC.

J is TRBJ1-6 and V is TRBV5-3, with unresolved D. TRBV5-3 is sorted into the ORF group, with uncertain function. The ends were cut back, 0 bases at V and 6 bases at J, with 10 bases in the middle. The CDR3 extends over 15 amino acids. CDR3 coding DNA: TGTGCCAGAAGCTTGGGGACGGCGGGTAATTCACCCCTCCACTTT. As protein: CARSLGTAGNSPLHF.

The rearrangement links TRBV10-3 to TRBJ1-2, with D tentatively TRBD1 (5 bases). The V gene's germline CDR1 is ENHRY and CDR2 SYGVKD. V shed 2 bases and J shed 8 bases, with 12 bases lying between them. The CDR3 has 13 residues. The CDR3 bases are TGTGCCATCAGTGAGAGGGACGGGGGAGGCTACACCTTC. Its protein product is CAISERDGGGYTF.

The chain recombines TRBV18 with TRBJ2-3; D uncertain. The CDR3 consists of 15 residues. CDR1 is KGHSH and CDR2 is LQKENI in the germline V gene. Trimming removed 1 base at V and 2 bases at J, with 10 bases between. For the CDR3, the DNA is TGTGCCAGCTCACCACTGGCCCTTGACACAGATACGCAGTATTTT. Its protein is CASSPLALDTDTQYF. The whole variable domain, filled in from reference TRBV18 and TRBJ2-3, reads NAGVMQNPRHLVRRRGQEARLRCSPMKGHSHVYWYRQLPEEGLKFMVYLQKENIIDESGMPKERFSAEFPKEGPSILRIQQVVRGDSAAYFCASSPLALDTDTQYFGPGTRLTVL.

Here the CDR3 reads CASSIDRLSGQPQHF. CDR3 nucleotides: TGTGCCAGTAGTATAGATAGATTATCAGGGCAGCCCCAGCATTTT. This rearrangement joins TRBV19 to TRBJ1-5; possible D gene TRBD1, 5 bases. Per the germline V gene, CDR1 is LNHDA and CDR2 is SQIVND (reference sequence). The CDR3 runs 15 residues. V was clipped by 0 bases and J by 7 bases, with 13 bases between them.

The chain has TRBV24-1 and TRBJ2-5; 7 nucleotides agree with TRBD1. Germline CDR1 reads KGHDR; CDR2 reads SFDVKD. Trimming took 5 bases from V and 2 from J; bases not matched to a gene: 4. The CDR3 extends over 14 amino acids. In DNA form, the CDR3 reads TGTGCCACCAGTGGAAACAGGGGACAAGAGACCCAGTACTTC. Its translation: CATSGNRGQETQYF.

The chain links TRBV28 to TRBJ2-5, with 8 positions matching TRBD2. V gave up 8 bases and J gave up 4 bases; unmatched junction bases: 6. The CDR3 totals 13 residues. Germline CDR1 MDHEN, CDR2 SYDVKM. The CDR3 reads CASSGGRRETQYF. Written as DNA, the CDR3 is TGTGCCAGCTCGGGCGGGAGGCGAGAGACCCAGTACTTC.